Presented here are 10 T cell receptor beta chains from one specimen sequenced in a study of cytomegalovirus exposure and HLA in healthy donors. Researchers ran the PCR with 60 Vbeta and 13 Jbeta primers. Generated by immunoSEQ multiplex PCR, the TCRdb table keeps only in-frame clones and is missing some. The table shows some 120,000 clones, with more than 60% occurring only once. The sample comprised PBMCs. The receptors shown here come from a woman aged 55-75 years in good health and CMV-seropositive.

This CDR3 reads CASSLVGGANTGELFF. In nucleotides, the CDR3 is TGTGCCAGCAGCTTAGTTGGGGGGGCGAACACCGGGGAGCTGTTTTTT. This chain links TRBV11-1 with TRBJ2-2; 7 bases are shared with TRBD2. Trimming removed 1 base from V and 0 bases from J; junction bases left unmatched: 2. The CDR3 has 16 residues. Germline CDR1 is SGHAT and CDR2 is FQDESV (reference sequence).

The chain uses TRBV5-3 and TRBJ2-1, with 10 bases lining up with TRBD2. TRBV5-3 is an ORF, with its function uncertain. CDR3 length equals 17 residues. V lost 1 base, J lost 7 bases, and 11 bases stayed unmatched. CDR3 protein: CARSLSPAGGPHNEQFF. Written as DNA, the CDR3 is TGTGCCAGAAGCTTGTCTCCAGCGGGGGGGCCTCATAATGAGCAGTTCTTC.

V is TRBV7-6 and J is TRBJ2-7; TRBD2 matches at 14 bases. Germline CDR1 reads SGHVS; CDR2 reads FNYEAQ. CDR3 length: 16 residues. Germline trimming cut 5 bases from V and 2 bases from J; bases unmatched to any gene: 5. Written as DNA, the CDR3 is TGTGCCAGCAGCGTAGGACTAGCGGGGGGCCCCTACGAGCAGTACTTC. Its protein is CASSVGLAGGPYEQYF.

This clone occurred once. The rearrangement joins TRBV6-1 to TRBJ1-2; TRBD1 matches 8 bases. With V trimmed by 5 bases and J by 5 bases, 10 bases remained unmatched. The CDR3 is made up of 15 amino acids. The germline V gene has CDR1 MNHNS and CDR2 SASEGT. CDR3 amino acids: CASSLARDRLYGYTF. CDR3 bases: TGTGCCAGCAGTCTAGCCCGGGACAGGCTATATGGCTACACCTTC.

The genes are TRBV6-6 and TRBJ1-2; D unclear. CDR1 and CDR2 (germline): MNHNY, SVGAGI (reference sequence). V shed 6 bases and J shed 4 bases, with 6 bases lying between them. The CDR3 length is 11 residues. CDR3 residues: CASRTVYGYTF. The CDR3 DNA reads TGTGCCAGCAGAACGGTCTATGGCTACACCTTC.

A few counts support this clone. The chain employs TRBV5-1 and TRBJ1-3; D is perhaps TRBD1 (5 bases). Per germline, CDR1 SGHRS and CDR2 YFSETQ. This CDR3 is 16 amino acids long. The V end lost 5 bases, the J end lost 0 bases, and 15 bases lay between the germline ends. CDR3 residues: CASSQQGPISGNTIYF. The CDR3 DNA follows: TGCGCCAGCAGTCAGCAGGGCCCAATCTCTGGAAACACCATATATTTT. The complete variable domain, with remaining parts taken from reference TRBV5-1 and TRBJ1-3, reads KAGVTQTPRYLIKTRGQQVTLSCSPISGHRSVSWYQQTPGQGLQFLFEYFSETQRNKGNFPGRFSGRQFSNSRSEMNVSTLELGDSALYLCASSQQGPISGNTIYFGEGSWLTVV.

The sample holds a few counts of this clone. Other DNA variants within this sample encode the same CDR3. The chain is built from TRBV19 and TRBJ1-6, with TRBD1 identical over 8 bases. V was clipped by 10 bases and J by 0 bases; unmatched bases: 5. The CDR3 sequence is 15 residues long. Germline V CDR1 and CDR2: LNHDA, SQIVND (reference sequence). The CDR3 loop reads CATTDRGSYNSPLHF. As DNA, the CDR3 is TGTGCCACCACAGACAGGGGCTCCTATAATTCACCCCTCCACTTT.

CDR3: CASRTDRAAGELFF. CDR3 coding DNA: TGTGCCAGCAGGACGGACAGGGCTGCTGGGGAGCTGTTTTTT. The rearrangement joins TRBV28 to TRBJ2-2, with 8 bases fitting TRBD1. The germline gives CDR1 MDHEN, CDR2 SYDVKM. J was trimmed by 8 bases and V by 6 bases; bases with no gene match: 8. The CDR3 length is 14 residues.

The chain is built from TRBV6-5 and TRBJ2-1, with TRBD1 as a possible D gene (6 bases). Trimming took 10 bases from V and 4 from J, leaving 14 bases between them. The germline V gene encodes CDR1 MNHEY and CDR2 SVGAGI. The CDR3 loop spans 13 amino acids. The CDR3, as DNA: TGTGCCACACGGACAGTTCTTTACAATGAGCAGTTCTTC. Its translation: CATRTVLYNEQFF.

This chain connects TRBV6-1 to TRBJ2-5, with 7 bases aligning to TRBD1. This CDR3 is 13 amino acids long. V was clipped by 6 bases and J by 5 bases; unmatched bases: 6. Per germline, CDR1 MNHNS and CDR2 SASEGT. As DNA, the CDR3 is TGTGCCAGCAGCCAAGACAGGGACGAGACCCAGTACTTC. Amino acids: CASSQDRDETQYF.